Sequencing of this T cell receptor beta chain was carried out in a study of cytomegalovirus exposure and HLA in healthy donors. Germline V CDR1 and CDR2: SGHRS, YFSETQ. The CDR3 length is 14 residues. V was trimmed by 4 bases and J by 3 bases, leaving 14 bases between them. Produced via immunoSEQ multiplex PCR; TCRdb's table is partial and in-frame only. The sample holds approximately 160,000 clones, about nine tenths seen once. This clone was seen a single time. Its antigen is as yet unknown. Study-level points and caveats: For cytomegalovirus status, the classifier reportedly gave diagnoses with high specificity and sensitivity.

The sequence derives from a woman aged 18-29 years in good health and CMV-seropositive. V and J are TRBV5-1 and TRBJ2-7; D is unresolved. Material for sequencing was PBMCs. CDR3 bases: TGCGCCAGCAGCCAGGATACCCAGATCTACGAGCAGTACTTC. Its protein is CASSQDTQIYEQYF.